Shown below are 25 T cell receptor beta chains from a single sample sequenced in a study of T cells in Graves' hyperthyroidism and ophthalmopathy. Amplified TCR beta CDR3 regions derived from RNA transcripts. The TCR CDR3 first-round RT-PCR relied on the HTBI primer set. TCRdb reanalysed the multiplex PCR reads using MiXCR and keeps one entry per CDR3 protein. This table has a few hundred thousand distinct CDR3 sequences, about 13% appearing once. Source material: blood. The receptor set was obtained from a woman under 30 with Graves' hyperthyroidism.

This clonotype showed up many times. The chain uses TRBV28 and TRBJ2-5; D is ambiguous. Germline CDR1 reads MDHEN; CDR2 reads SYDVKM. V lost 6 bases, J lost 5 bases, and 16 bases lay in between. This CDR3 has 14 residues. CDR3 region: CASSLDDQRETQYF. The CDR3 region has the DNA TGTGCCAGCAGCCTAGACGACCAGAGGGAGACCCAGTACTTC. Full variable domain (outside the CDR3, taken from reference TRBV28 and TRBJ2-5): DVKVTQSSRYLVKRTGEKVFLECVQDMDHENMFWYRQDPGLGLRLIYFSYDVKMKEKGDIPEGYSVSREKKERFSLILESASTNQTSMYLCASSLDDQRETQYFGPGTRLLVL.

This clonotype was recorded at least ten times. This chain joins TRBV7-9 and TRBJ2-5; TRBD2 matches 11 bases. V lost 5 bases to trimming and J lost 3 bases; unmatched junction nucleotides: 5. CDR3 length equals 15 residues. Germline CDR1 SEHNR, CDR2 FQNEAQ (reference sequence). The CDR3 coding sequence is TGTGCCAGCAGCAAACTAGCGGGAGAGGAAGAGACCCAGTACTTC. It is translated as CASSKLAGEEETQYF.

This clonotype has a handful of counts. The chain has TRBV7-9 and TRBJ2-7; unclear D gene. Trimming took 5 bases from V and 2 from J, leaving 13 bases between them. This CDR3 region has 14 residues. Germline V CDR1 and CDR2: SEHNR, FQNEAQ (reference sequence). The CDR3, as DNA: TGTGCCAGCAGCCAAGAGGCGGTGCCCTACGAGCAGTACTTC. This codes for CASSQEAVPYEQYF.

This clonotype was seen ten or more times. V gene TRBV7-9 combines with J gene TRBJ1-1, with 9 bases aligning to TRBD1. CDR3 length equals 15 residues. V gave up 5 bases and J gave up 1 base; unmatched junction bases: 5. Germline CDR1 SEHNR, CDR2 FQNEAQ (reference sequence). CDR3 DNA sequence: TGTGCCAGCAGCCTCGGGACAGGGAAGAACACTGAAGCTTTCTTT. Translating it yields CASSLGTGKNTEAFF.

V usage is TRBV9 and J usage is TRBJ1-4, with D hard to call. V was pared by 4 bases and J by 8 bases, with 15 bases between. Germline-derived CDR1 and CDR2 are SGDLS and YYNGEE. The length of the CDR3 is 14 residues. CDR3 amino acids: CASSPYERPEKLFF. DNA for the CDR3: TGTGCCAGCAGCCCCTACGAGCGTCCGGAAAAACTGTTTTTT.

This clonotype was counted at least ten times. The CDR3 loop reads CASSFRVPYGYTF. In DNA form, the CDR3 reads TGTGCCAGCAGTTTTCGGGTCCCCTATGGCTACACCTTC. V is TRBV28 and J is TRBJ1-2; D gene ambiguous. The germline V gene encodes CDR1 MDHEN and CDR2 SYDVKM. Trimming pared 3 bases from V and 4 bases from J, leaving 9 bases between. CDR3 length equals 13 residues.

This clonotype was picked up many times. V and J are TRBV6-1 and TRBJ2-1; D call uncertain. The germline gives CDR1 MNHNS, CDR2 SASEGT. There are 15 residues in the CDR3. V gave up 6 bases and J gave up 0 bases, with 12 bases separating them. As DNA, the CDR3 is TGTGCCAGCAGACCAGAGGCCATCTCCTACAATGAGCAGTTCTTC. Its translation is CASRPEAISYNEQFF.

Comment on this clonotype: One end of the junction does not line up with germline, which may come from a read error. The chain combines TRBV14 with TRBJ2-3; 9 positions match TRBD2. The germline V gene encodes CDR1 SGHDN and CDR2 FVKESK. The CDR3 covers 16 residues. For the CDR3, the DNA is TGTGCCAGCAGCCTGCTAGCGGGATCTAACACAGATATGCAGTATTTT. Amino acid sequence: CASSLLAGSNTDMQYF.

The V gene is TRBV6-1, the J gene TRBJ2-7, with TRBD1 identical over 11 bases. V lost 8 bases and J lost 2; bases outside the gene matches: 5. This CDR3 region has 14 residues. Per germline, CDR1 MNHNS and CDR2 SASEGT. CDR3 DNA sequence: TGTGCCAGCGCTTTGGACAGGGGGCCCTACGAGCAGTACTTC. Its protein product is CASALDRGPYEQYF.

This clonotype was picked up many times. This chain joins TRBV12-3 or TRBV12-4 and TRBJ2-1; a possible D gene is TRBD2 (6 bases). V lost 7 bases, J lost 6 bases, and 16 bases lay in between. CDR3 length: 14 residues. The CDR3 here is CASTQTGVPNEQFF. The CDR3 bases are TGTGCCAGCACCCAAACGGGAGTCCCCAATGAGCAGTTCTTC.

This clonotype has at least ten counts. The rearrangement joins TRBV5-1 to TRBJ1-2; D is undetermined. V lost 3 bases to trimming and J lost 4 bases, with 13 bases between them. Germline CDR1 SGHRS, CDR2 YFSETQ. The CDR3 loop spans 14 amino acids. The CDR3 loop is CASSSGRLLYGYTF. The DNA of the CDR3 is TGCGCCAGCAGCTCTGGACGGCTCCTCTATGGCTACACCTTC.

This clonotype was picked up many times. The chain carries TRBV10-3 and TRBJ2-5; 8 bases are a match to TRBD1. V lost 9 bases to trimming and J lost 5 bases; unmatched junction nucleotides: 11. This CDR3 contains 14 residues. Germline V gene lookup returns CDR1 ENHRY and CDR2 SYGVKD. CDR3 DNA sequence: TGTGCCATTGCCTTTCGGACAGGGCAGGAGACCCAGTACTTC. Residues: CAIAFRTGQETQYF.

Many counts were recorded for this clonotype. CDR3 DNA sequence: TGTGCCAGCAGTTACAGATCCGCGGGCCTTAACACTGAAGCTTTCTTT. Its translation is CASSYRSAGLNTEAFF. The chain combines TRBV6-5 with TRBJ1-1; D is undetermined. V lost 2 bases, J lost 2 bases, and 15 bases lay in between. This CDR3 is 16 amino acids long. CDR1 is MNHEY and CDR2 is SVGAGI in the germline V gene.

The chain uses TRBV7-6 and TRBJ1-5; no clear D. The CDR3 consists of 15 residues. The V gene lost 1 base and the J gene lost 4 bases, with 11 bases spanning the gap. CDR1 SGHVS and CDR2 FNYEAQ come from the germline V gene. This CDR3 reads CASSLDPGKNQPQHF. CDR3 sequence (DNA): TGTGCCAGCAGCTTAGACCCGGGGAAGAATCAGCCCCAGCATTTT.

This clonotype was picked up many times. The V and J genes are TRBV5-6 and TRBJ1-4; D unclear. Germline CDR1 SGHDT, CDR2 YYEEEE. V was trimmed by 1 base and J by 7 bases, leaving 11 bases between them. The CDR3 contains 14 residues. The CDR3 sequence is CASSLHASGEKLFF. The CDR3, as DNA: TGTGCCAGCAGCTTGCACGCCTCTGGTGAAAAACTGTTTTTT.

This chain uses TRBV20-1 with TRBJ1-3; 7 bases fit TRBD1. Germline CDR1 is DFQATT and CDR2 is SNEGSKA (reference sequence). The CDR3 runs to 15 residues. The CDR3 region has the DNA TGCAGCTCTGTGGACAGGCGCGGCTCTGGAAACACCATATATTTT. Protein: CSSVDRRGSGNTIYF.

Worth noting for this clonotype: A much larger clone lies a single base off, so this may be a read error. The chain links TRBV2 to TRBJ2-1, with 10 bases fitting TRBD2. The J call may be wrong; the DNA end is better matched by TRBJ2-7. This CDR3 contains 14 residues. The germline V gene has CDR1 SNHLY and CDR2 FYNNEI. CDR3 nucleotide sequence: TGTGCCAGCAGGCGGCTAGCGGGAGTCAATGAGCAGTACTTC. It is translated as CASRRLAGVNEQYF.

This clonotype was detected ten times or more. CDR3 coding DNA: TGTGCCAGCAGCCAAGATCCTGGCGGCGAGCAGTTCTTC. The encoded protein is CASSQDPGGEQFF. The chain links TRBV3-1 to TRBJ2-1; D remains ambiguous. Germline V lookup: CDR1 LGHDT, CDR2 YNNKEL (reference sequence). The CDR3 loop spans 13 amino acids. Trimming took off 0 bases at V and 10 bases at J, with 10 bases between the two ends.

To note about this clonotype: This could be a read error, since a much larger clone is one nucleotide away. This chain joins TRBV20-1 and TRBJ2-7; TRBD2 agrees at 12 bases. This CDR3 contains 17 residues. The germline V gene has CDR1 DFQATT and CDR2 SNEGSKA (reference sequence). The CDR3 here is CSARDPRTSGTTYGQYF. CDR3 nucleotides: TGCAGTGCTAGGGATCCTAGGACTAGCGGGACTACCTACGGGCAGTACTTC.

This clonotype was recorded many times. The rearrangement joins TRBV20-1 to TRBJ2-5, with D tentatively TRBD1 (5 bases). The germline gives CDR1 DFQATT, CDR2 SNEGSKA (reference sequence). The CDR3 loop spans 13 amino acids. Trimming took off 5 bases at V and 0 bases at J, with 10 bases between the two ends. The CDR3 spells CSAVRQHQETQYF. The CDR3 DNA reads as TGCAGTGCTGTCCGACAGCACCAAGAGACCCAGTACTTC.

This clonotype was recorded many times. V usage is TRBV27 and J usage is TRBJ1-2; D is perhaps TRBD1 (5 bases). The CDR3 runs to 15 residues. Germline V gene lookup returns CDR1 MNHEY and CDR2 SMNVEV (reference sequence). Trimming pared 3 bases from V and 0 bases from J, leaving 11 bases between. CDR3 protein: CASSFRQKTNYGYTF. The CDR3 bases are TGTGCCAGCAGTTTTAGACAGAAGACTAACTATGGCTACACCTTC.

The chain has TRBV11-3 and TRBJ2-1, with 8 bases that match TRBD2. The CDR3 has 16 residues. With V trimmed by 3 bases and J by 7 bases, 11 bases remained unmatched. Germline V lookup: CDR1 SGHNT, CDR2 YENEEA. In nucleotides, the CDR3 is TGTGCCAGCAGCTTGGAGACTAGCGCCAGTCTTAATGAGCAGTTCTTC. Amino acids: CASSLETSASLNEQFF.

In this sample, this clonotype turned up many times. V and J are TRBV5-5 and TRBJ2-7; D call uncertain. Trimming removed 1 base from V and 2 bases from J, with 7 bases in between. CDR3 length: 13 amino acids. From germline, CDR1 is SGHKS and CDR2 YYEKEE (reference sequence). As DNA, the CDR3 is TGTGCCAGCAGCTTGCGCGGAGCCTACGAGCAGTACTTC. This codes for CASSLRGAYEQYF.

This clonotype was seen many times. J is TRBJ2-2 and V is TRBV9, with 14 bases identical to TRBD2. J was trimmed by 5 bases and V by 3 bases; bases with no gene match: 12. The CDR3 spans 19 residues. The germline CDR1 and CDR2 sequences are SGDLS and YYNGEE. CDR3 protein: CASSGQTTSGRAGTGELFF. DNA of the CDR3: TGTGCCAGCAGCGGCCAAACGACTAGCGGGAGGGCAGGGACCGGGGAGCTGTTTTTT. The whole variable domain, remainder taken from reference TRBV9 and TRBJ2-2, is DSGVTQTPKHLITATGQRVTLRCSPRSGDLSVYWYQQSLDQGLQFLIQYYNGEERAKGNILERFSAQQFPDLHSELNLSSLELGDSALYFCASSGQTTSGRAGTGELFFGEGSRLTVL.

This clonotype came up many times. The chain carries TRBV27 and TRBJ1-1; D unresolved. This CDR3 contains 13 residues. Trimming left V 0 bases short and J 4 bases short, with 6 bases between. Germline loops: CDR1 MNHEY, CDR2 SMNVEV (reference sequence). CDR3 loop: CASSLSWRTEAFF. DNA for the CDR3: TGTGCCAGCAGTTTATCTTGGCGCACTGAAGCTTTCTTT.